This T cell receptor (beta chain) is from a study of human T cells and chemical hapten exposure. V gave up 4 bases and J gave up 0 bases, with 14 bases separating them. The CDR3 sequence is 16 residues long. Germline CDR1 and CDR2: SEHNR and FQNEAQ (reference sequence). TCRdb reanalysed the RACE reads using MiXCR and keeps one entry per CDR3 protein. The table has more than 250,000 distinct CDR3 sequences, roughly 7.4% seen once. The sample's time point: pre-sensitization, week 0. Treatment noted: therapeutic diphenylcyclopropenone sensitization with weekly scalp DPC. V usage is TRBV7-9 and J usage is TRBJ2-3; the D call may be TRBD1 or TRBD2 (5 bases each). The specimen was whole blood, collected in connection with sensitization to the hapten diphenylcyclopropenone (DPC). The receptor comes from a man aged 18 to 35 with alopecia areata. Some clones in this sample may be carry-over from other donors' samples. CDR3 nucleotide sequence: TGTGCCAGCAGCTCTTCTGGGGGATCTAGCACAGATACGCAGTATTTT. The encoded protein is CASSSSGGSSTDTQYF.